These T cell receptor beta chains were read from a single sample in a study of shared clonotypes between healthy human individuals. Sequencing used immunoSEQ multiplex PCR; TCRdb keeps in-frame clones, though not all of them. The sample yields 850,000 to 1,100,000 clones, approximately 80% seen once. The specimen was memory CD4+ T cells from PBMCs. These receptor sequences come from a man aged 18 to 35 in good health. Some clones in this sample may be carry-over from other donors' samples. Each CDR3 is given without its conserved first and last residue.

TRBJ1-2 | TRBV6-6 | ASSYSAGSFSEGYT
TRBJ2-3 | TRBV5-1 | ASTPFQGLTDTQY
TRBJ2-3 | TRBV2 | ASSDRVGTDTQY
TRBJ2-7 | TRBV5-1 | ASSLERGYEQY
TRBJ1-1 | TRBV2 | ASSVGQMINTEAF
TRBJ2-7 | TRBV28 | ASSPGGTLREQY
TRBJ2-1 | TRBV18 | ASSSAGSSYNEQF
TRBJ2-1 | TRBV6-7 | ASSWDRVLNEQF
TRBJ2-3 | TRBV4-2 | ASSQDNTDTQY
TRBJ1-1 | TRBV5-6 | ATSGQATEAF
TRBJ2-5 | TRBV5-1 | ASRLGAQETQY
TRBJ2-1 | TRBV6-4 | ASRLLAGGGNEQF
TRBJ1-1 | TRBV2 | ASRRQGAGEAF
TRBJ2-2 | TRBV27 | ASRPGQGSAGELF
TRBJ2-3 | TRBV5-1 | ASSFLGLAGSTDTQY
TRBJ2-3 | TRBV27 | ASSPTNLGSGTQY
TRBJ1-3 | TRBV28 | ASSSRVTGNTIY
TRBJ2-5 | TRBV15 | ATSREMWDAETQY
TRBJ2-3 | TRBV7-6 | ASSLGRADTQY
TRBJ1-2 | TRBV28 | ASSLFVGPGYT
TRBJ2-7 | TRBV27 | ASSLLSHYEQY
TRBJ2-3 | TRBV7-2 | ASGRTPPDTQY
TRBJ2-7 | TRBV28 | ASQYLSLEQY
TRBJ2-3 | TRBV18 | ASSPQGQESTDTQY
TRBJ1-4 | TRBV11-2 | ASSLASMSEKLF
TRBJ2-7 | TRBV19 | ATSRTTGTGLTYEQY
TRBJ2-1 | TRBV18 | ASSPVPGGSYNEQF
TRBJ1-4 | TRBV2 | ARRAAGSEKLF
TRBJ2-1 | TRBV28 | ASSLFSSRVYNEQF
TRBJ2-1 | TRBV11-2 | ASSGRGTSLGNEQF
TRBJ1-2 | TRBV4-1 | ASSKLLGTGDGYT
TRBJ2-5 | TRBV5-1 | ASTTATEETQY
TRBJ2-3 | TRBV6-6 | ASSPRSVITDTQY
TRBJ2-2 | TRBV11-1 | ASSLEGREAGELF
TRBJ2-7 | TRBV9 | ASSGPGFYEQY
TRBJ1-5 | TRBV27 | ASSYTGQGQPQH
TRBJ2-1 | TRBV7-3 | ASSPLDSFGAYNEQF
TRBJ1-2 | TRBV21-1 | ASSKRKSTSGTEDNYGYT
TRBJ2-2 | TRBV6-1 | ASHTPGLGSRELF
TRBJ1-4 | TRBV5-8 | ASSFSPGTGSEKLF
TRBJ1-1 | TRBV30 | AWLRRNTEAF
TRBJ2-1 | TRBV2 | ASSRRTTNEQF
TRBJ1-2 | TRBV4-1 | ASSRDTLKRDYGYT
TRBJ1-2 | TRBV20-1 | SAAGRVGYT
TRBJ2-3 | TRBV29-1 | SVEEGMKTDTQY
TRBJ2-5 | TRBV5-6 | ASSKGNRVTETQY
TRBJ2-1 | TRBV7-3 | ASSSPQGAGDQYNEQF
TRBJ1-2 | TRBV6-1 | ASSSRDLGGYGYT